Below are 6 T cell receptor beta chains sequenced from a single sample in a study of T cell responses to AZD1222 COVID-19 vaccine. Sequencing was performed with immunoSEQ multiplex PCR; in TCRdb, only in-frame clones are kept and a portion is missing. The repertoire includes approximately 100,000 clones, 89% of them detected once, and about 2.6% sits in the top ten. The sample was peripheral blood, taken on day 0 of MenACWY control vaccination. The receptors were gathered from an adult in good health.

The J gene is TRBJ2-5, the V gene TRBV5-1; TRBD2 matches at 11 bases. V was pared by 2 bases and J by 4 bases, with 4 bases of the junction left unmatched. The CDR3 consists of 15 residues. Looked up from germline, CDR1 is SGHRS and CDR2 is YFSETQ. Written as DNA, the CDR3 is TGCGCCAGCAGCTTTAGCGGGGGGGCCCGAGAGACCCAGTACTTC. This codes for CASSFSGGARETQYF.

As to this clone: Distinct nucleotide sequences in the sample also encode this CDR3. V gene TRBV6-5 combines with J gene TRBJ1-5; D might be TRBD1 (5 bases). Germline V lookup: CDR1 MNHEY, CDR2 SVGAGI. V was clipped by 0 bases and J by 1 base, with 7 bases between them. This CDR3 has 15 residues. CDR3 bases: TGTGCCAGCAGTTACTCAGGGGAGAGCAATCAGCCCCAGCATTTT. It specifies CASSYSGESNQPQHF.

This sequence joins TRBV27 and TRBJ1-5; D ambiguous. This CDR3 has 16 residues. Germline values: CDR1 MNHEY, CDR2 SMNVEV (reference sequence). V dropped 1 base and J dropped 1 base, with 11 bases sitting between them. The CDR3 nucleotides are TGTGCCAGCAGTTTATTCGCAGTAGGGAGCAATCAGCCCCAGCATTTT. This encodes CASSLFAVGSNQPQHF.

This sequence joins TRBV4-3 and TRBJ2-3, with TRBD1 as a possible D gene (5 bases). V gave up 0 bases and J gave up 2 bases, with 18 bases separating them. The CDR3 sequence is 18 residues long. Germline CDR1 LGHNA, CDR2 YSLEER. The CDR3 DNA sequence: TGCGCCAGCAGCCAAGATAGGTCGGTTGGGGCGGTCACAGATACGCAGTATTTT. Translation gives CASSQDRSVGAVTDTQYF.

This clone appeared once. This chain's CDR3 is CASSGTGGDEKLFF. The CDR3, as DNA: TGTGCCAGCAGCGGTACAGGGGGGGACGAAAAACTGTTTTTT. This rearrangement joins TRBV9 to TRBJ1-4; 8 nucleotides align to TRBD1. This CDR3 region has 14 residues. The trim removed 3 bases at V and 8 bases at J, leaving 6 bases unmatched. From germline, CDR1 is SGDLS and CDR2 YYNGEE.

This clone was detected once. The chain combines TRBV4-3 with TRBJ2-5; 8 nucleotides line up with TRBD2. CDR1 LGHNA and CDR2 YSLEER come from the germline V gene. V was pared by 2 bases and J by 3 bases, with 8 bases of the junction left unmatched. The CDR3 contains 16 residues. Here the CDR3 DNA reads TGCGCCAGCAGCCAATCTCCCGGGACTAGGGAAGAGACCCAGTACTTC. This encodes CASSQSPGTREETQYF.